This TCR beta chain was recovered during a study of CD8 T cells in ankylosing spondylitis. Each CDR3 protein is one row after TCRdb ran MiXCR on the 5' RACE reads. The data show about 96,000 distinct CDR3 sequences, with about 9% seen just once and roughly 5% held by the top ten. This clonotype was picked up a small number of times. Its antigen is as yet unknown. General study results and limits: The study identified a TCR beta motif of roughly eight highly homologous variants that appeared characteristic of ankylosing spondylitis blood.

V was pared by 8 bases and J by 6 bases, with 18 bases between. In germline, CDR1 is SNHLY, CDR2 FYNNEI. The CDR3 is made up of 14 amino acids. The sequence came from a male donor with ankylosing spondylitis or in good health (not recorded which). Sequencing was carried out using blood, either unsorted or a sorted T cell fraction (not recorded which). This rearrangement joins TRBV2 to TRBJ2-3; the D call may be TRBD1 or TRBD2 (5 bases each). The CDR3 here is CASSKRGVVDTQYF. CDR3 coding DNA: TGTGCCAGCTCTAAAAGGGGAGTCGTTGATACGCAGTATTTT.